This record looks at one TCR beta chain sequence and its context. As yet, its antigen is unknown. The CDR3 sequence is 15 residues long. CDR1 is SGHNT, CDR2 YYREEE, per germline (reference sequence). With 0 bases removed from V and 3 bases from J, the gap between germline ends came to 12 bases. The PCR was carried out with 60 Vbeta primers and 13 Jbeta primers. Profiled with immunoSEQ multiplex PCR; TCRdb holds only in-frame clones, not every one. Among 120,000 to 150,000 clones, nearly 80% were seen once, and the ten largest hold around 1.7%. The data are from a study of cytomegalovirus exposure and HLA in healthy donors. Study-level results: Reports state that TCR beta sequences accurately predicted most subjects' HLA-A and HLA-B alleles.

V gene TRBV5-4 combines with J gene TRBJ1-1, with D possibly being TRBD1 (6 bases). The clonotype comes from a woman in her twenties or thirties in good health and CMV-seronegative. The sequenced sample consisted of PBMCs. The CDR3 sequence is CASSLGNRVYTEAFF. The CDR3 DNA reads TGTGCCAGCAGCTTGGGGAACAGGGTTTACACTGAAGCTTTCTTT.